This T cell receptor beta chain was observed in a study of blood T cell repertoires in COVID-19. Study overall: There were acute and convalescent COVID-19 samples, and they came from the United States, Italy and Spain. Sample material is recorded as cDNA or gDNA derived from T cells, B-cell-depleted T cells, or PBMCs.

Authors' methods: Estimated nucleated cell counts came from reference gene primer amplification. This table comes from immunoSEQ multiplex PCR, and its TCRdb copy is limited to in-frame clones, with some not included. That table is the source of V, J and clone size, and D and trimming were worked out from the DNA. The table records about 44,000 clones, about 81% of them present only once. V was shortened by 3 bases and J by 5 bases, with 20 bases between the two germline ends. The CDR3 has 17 residues. Germline CDR1 MDHEN, CDR2 SYDVKM. Input material: peripheral blood. The clonotype comes from a human donor in a cohort sampled during active COVID-19. The genes are TRBV28 and TRBJ2-1, with no clear D. CDR3 DNA sequence: TGTGCCAGCAGTTTTATTCTGAACTCAACCCCCCACAATGAGCAGTTCTTC. Protein product: CASSFILNSTPHNEQFF. Full variable domain (remainder filled in from reference TRBV28 and TRBJ2-1): DVKVTQSSRYLVKRTGEKVFLECVQDMDHENMFWYRQDPGLGLRLIYFSYDVKMKEKGDIPEGYSVSREKKERFSLILESASTNQTSMYLCASSFILNSTPHNEQFFGPGTRLTVL.